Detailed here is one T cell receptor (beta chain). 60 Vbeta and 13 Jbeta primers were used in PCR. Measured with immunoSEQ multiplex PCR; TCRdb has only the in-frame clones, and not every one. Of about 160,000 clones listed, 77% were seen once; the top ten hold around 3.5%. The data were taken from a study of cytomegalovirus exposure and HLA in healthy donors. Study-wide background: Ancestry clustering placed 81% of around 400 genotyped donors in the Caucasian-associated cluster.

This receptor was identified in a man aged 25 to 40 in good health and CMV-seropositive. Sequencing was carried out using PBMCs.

CDR3 bases: TGTGCCAGCAGCTTAGTAGGACTAGCGGACACAGATACGCAGTATTTT. It specifies CASSLVGLADTDTQYF. The chain joins TRBV13 to TRBJ2-3, with 10 bases lining up with TRBD2. The V segment lost 1 base and the J segment 2 bases; nucleotides outside the gene matches: 3. The CDR3 has 16 residues. Per the germline V gene, CDR1 is PRHDT and CDR2 is FYEKMQ (reference sequence).